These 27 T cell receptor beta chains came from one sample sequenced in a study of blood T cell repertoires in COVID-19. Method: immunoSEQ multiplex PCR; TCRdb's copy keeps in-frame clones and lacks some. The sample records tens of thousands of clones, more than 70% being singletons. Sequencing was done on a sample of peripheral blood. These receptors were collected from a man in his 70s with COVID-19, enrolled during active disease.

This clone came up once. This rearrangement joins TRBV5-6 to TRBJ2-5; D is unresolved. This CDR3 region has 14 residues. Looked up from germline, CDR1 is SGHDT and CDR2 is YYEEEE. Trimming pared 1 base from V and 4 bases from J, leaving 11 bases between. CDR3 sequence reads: CASSLSRSGETQYF. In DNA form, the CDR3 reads TGTGCCAGCAGCTTGTCGAGGTCCGGAGAGACCCAGTACTTC.

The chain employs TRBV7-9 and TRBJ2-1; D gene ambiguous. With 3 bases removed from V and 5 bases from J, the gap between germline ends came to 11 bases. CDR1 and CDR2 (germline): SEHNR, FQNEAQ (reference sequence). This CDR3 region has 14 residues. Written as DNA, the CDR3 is TGTGCCAGCAGCTTCTTCGTGGGCAACAATGAGCAGTTCTTC. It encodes CASSFFVGNNEQFF. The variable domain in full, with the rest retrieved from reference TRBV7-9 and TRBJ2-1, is DTGVSQNPRHKITKRGQNVTFRCDPISEHNRLYWYRQTLGQGPEFLTYFQNEAQLEKSRLLSDRFSAERPKGSFSTLEIQRTEQGDSAMYLCASSFFVGNNEQFFGPGTRLTVL.

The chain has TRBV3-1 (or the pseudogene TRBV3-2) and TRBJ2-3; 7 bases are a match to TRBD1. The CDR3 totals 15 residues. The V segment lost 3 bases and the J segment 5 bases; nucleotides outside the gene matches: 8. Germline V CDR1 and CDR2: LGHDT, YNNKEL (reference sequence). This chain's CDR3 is CASSHGAGGRDTQYF. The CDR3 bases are TGTGCCAGCAGCCATGGGGCAGGGGGAAGAGATACGCAGTATTTT.

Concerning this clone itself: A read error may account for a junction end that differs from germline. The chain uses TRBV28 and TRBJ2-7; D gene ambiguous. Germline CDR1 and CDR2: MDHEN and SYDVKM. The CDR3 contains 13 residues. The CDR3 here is CAISLGASYEQYF. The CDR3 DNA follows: TGTGCCATCAGTTTAGGTGCGTCCTACGAGCAGTACTTC.

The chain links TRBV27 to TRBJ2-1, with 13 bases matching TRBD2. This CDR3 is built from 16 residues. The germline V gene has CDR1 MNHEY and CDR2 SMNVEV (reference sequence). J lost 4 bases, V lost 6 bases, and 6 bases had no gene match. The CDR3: CASRQMTSGRYNEQFF. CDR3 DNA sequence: TGTGCCAGCAGACAGATGACTAGCGGGAGGTACAATGAGCAGTTCTTC.

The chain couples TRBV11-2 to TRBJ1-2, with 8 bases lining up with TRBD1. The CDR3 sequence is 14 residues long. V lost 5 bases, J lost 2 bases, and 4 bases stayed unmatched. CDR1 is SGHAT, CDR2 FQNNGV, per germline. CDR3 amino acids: CASSLDRVNYGYTF. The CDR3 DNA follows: TGTGCCAGCAGCCTGGACAGGGTAAACTATGGCTACACCTTC.

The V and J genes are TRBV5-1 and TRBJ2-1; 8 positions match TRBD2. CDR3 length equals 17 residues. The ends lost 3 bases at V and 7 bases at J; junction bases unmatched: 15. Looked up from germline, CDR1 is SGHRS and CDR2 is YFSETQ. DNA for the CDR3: TGCGCCAGCAGCTCTCAACCCACAAGCGGGAGCCGTAATGAGCAGTTCTTC. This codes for CASSSQPTSGSRNEQFF.

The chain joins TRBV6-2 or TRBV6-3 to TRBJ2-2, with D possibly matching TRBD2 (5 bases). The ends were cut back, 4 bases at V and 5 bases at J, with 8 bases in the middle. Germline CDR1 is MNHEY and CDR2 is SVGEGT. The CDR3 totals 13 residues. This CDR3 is CASSSVATGELFF. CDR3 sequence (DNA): TGTGCCAGCAGTTCCGTAGCGACCGGGGAGCTGTTTTTT.

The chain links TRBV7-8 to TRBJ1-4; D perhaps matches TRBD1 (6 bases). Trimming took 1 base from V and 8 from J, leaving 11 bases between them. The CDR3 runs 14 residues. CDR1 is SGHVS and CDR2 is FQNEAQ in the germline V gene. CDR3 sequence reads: CASSLVPGEEKLFF. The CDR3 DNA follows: TGTGCCAGCAGCTTAGTGCCAGGGGAAGAAAAACTGTTTTTT. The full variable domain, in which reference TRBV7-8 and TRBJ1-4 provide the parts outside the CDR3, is GAGVSQSPRYKVAKRGQDVALRCDPISGHVSLFWYQQALGQGPEFLTYFQNEAQLDKSGLPSDRFFAERPEGSVSTLKIQRTQQEDSAVYLCASSLVPGEEKLFFGSGTQLSVL.

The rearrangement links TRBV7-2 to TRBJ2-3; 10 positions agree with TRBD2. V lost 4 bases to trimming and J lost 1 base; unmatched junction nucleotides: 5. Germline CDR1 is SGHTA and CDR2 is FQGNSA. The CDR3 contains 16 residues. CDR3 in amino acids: CASSSRTSGRTDTQYF. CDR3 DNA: TGTGCCAGCAGCTCTCGGACTAGCGGCCGCACAGATACGCAGTATTTT.

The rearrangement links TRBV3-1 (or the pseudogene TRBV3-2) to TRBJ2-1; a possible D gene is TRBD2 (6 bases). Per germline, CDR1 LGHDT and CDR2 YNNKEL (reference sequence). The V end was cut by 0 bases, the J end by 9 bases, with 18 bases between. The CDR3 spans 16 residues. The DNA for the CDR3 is TGTGCCAGCAGCCAAGAGGCGGGGCTTCCGATTGGTGAGCAGTTCTTC. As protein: CASSQEAGLPIGEQFF.

The CDR3 nucleotides read TGTGCCAGCAGTTTATGGGGGACAGGGGAAAAGCCCCAGCATTTT. This encodes CASSLWGTGEKPQHF. This chain links TRBV28 with TRBJ1-5; 10 bases map to TRBD1. Germline V gene lookup returns CDR1 MDHEN and CDR2 SYDVKM. The CDR3 sequence is 15 residues long. V lost 0 bases, J lost 8 bases, and 4 bases stayed unmatched.

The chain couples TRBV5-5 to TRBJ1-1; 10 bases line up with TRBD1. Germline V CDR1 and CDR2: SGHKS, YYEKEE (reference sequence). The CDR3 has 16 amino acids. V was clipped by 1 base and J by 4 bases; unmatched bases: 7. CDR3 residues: CASSLHGTGVGTEAFF. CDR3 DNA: TGTGCCAGCAGCTTGCACGGGACAGGGGTTGGCACTGAAGCTTTCTTT.

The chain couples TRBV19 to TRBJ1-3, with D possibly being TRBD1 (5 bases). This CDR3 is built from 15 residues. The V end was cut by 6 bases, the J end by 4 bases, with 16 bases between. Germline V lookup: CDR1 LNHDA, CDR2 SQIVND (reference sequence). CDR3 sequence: CASRSGRVIGNTIYF. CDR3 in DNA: TGTGCCAGTAGGTCGGGCAGGGTGATCGGAAACACCATATATTTT.

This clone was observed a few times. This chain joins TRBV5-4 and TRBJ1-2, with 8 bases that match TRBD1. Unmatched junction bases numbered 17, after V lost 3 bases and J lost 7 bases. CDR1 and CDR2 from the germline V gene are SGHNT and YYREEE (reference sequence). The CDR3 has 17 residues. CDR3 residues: CASSSEDRALSYSGYTF. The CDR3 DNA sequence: TGTGCCAGCAGCTCAGAGGACAGGGCCCTAAGTTATAGTGGCTACACCTTC.

Written as DNA, the CDR3 is TGTGCCAGCAGCCTCCTGTCAGGGCTTAATGAGCAGTTCTTC. It specifies CASSLLSGLNEQFF. This chain connects TRBV7-9 to TRBJ2-1, with D perhaps TRBD1 (5 bases). From germline, CDR1 is SEHNR and CDR2 FQNEAQ (reference sequence). This CDR3 region has 14 residues. V lost 5 bases to trimming and J lost 7 bases, with 15 bases between them. Full variable domain (missing parts from reference TRBV7-9 and TRBJ2-1): DTGVSQNPRHKITKRGQNVTFRCDPISEHNRLYWYRQTLGQGPEFLTYFQNEAQLEKSRLLSDRFSAERPKGSFSTLEIQRTEQGDSAMYLCASSLLSGLNEQFFGPGTRLTVL.

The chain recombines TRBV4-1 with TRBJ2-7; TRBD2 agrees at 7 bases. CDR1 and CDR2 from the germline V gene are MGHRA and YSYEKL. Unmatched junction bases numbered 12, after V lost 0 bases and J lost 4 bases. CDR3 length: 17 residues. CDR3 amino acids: CASSQDRGSSGRYEQYF. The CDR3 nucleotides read TGCGCCAGCAGCCAAGATCGGGGGTCTAGCGGAAGGTACGAGCAGTACTTC.

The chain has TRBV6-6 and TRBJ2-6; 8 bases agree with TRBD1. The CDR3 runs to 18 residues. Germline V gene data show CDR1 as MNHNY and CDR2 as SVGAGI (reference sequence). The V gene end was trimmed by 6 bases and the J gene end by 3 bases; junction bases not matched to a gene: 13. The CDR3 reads CASRRAGGVSFGANVLTF. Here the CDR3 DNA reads TGTGCCAGCAGACGAGCAGGGGGCGTGAGCTTTGGGGCCAACGTCCTGACTTTC.

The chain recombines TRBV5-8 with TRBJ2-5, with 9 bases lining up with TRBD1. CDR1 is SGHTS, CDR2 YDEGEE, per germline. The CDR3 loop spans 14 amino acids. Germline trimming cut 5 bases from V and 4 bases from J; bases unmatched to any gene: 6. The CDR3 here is CASSSDRGRETQYF. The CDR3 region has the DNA TGTGCCAGCAGTTCGGACAGGGGAAGAGAGACCCAGTACTTC.

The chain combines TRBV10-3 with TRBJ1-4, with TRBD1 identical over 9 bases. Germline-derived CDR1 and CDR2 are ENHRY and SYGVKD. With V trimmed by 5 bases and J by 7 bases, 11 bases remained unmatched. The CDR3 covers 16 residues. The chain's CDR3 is CAISSRDREFGEKLFF. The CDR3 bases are TGTGCCATCAGTTCCCGGGACAGGGAGTTTGGTGAAAAACTGTTTTTT.

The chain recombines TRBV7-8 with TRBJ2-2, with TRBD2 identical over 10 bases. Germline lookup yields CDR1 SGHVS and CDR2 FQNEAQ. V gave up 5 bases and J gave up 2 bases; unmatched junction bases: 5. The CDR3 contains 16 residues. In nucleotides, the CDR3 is TGTGCCAGCAGCAACCTAGCGGGAGACAACACCGGGGAGCTGTTTTTT. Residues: CASSNLAGDNTGELFF.

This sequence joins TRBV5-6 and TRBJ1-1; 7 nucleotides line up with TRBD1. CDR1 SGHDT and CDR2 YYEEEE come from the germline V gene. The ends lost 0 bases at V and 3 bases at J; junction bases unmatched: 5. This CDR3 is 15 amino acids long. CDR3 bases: TGTGCCAGCAGCTTGGAGACAGGGTTTGACACTGAAGCTTTCTTT. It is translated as CASSLETGFDTEAFF.

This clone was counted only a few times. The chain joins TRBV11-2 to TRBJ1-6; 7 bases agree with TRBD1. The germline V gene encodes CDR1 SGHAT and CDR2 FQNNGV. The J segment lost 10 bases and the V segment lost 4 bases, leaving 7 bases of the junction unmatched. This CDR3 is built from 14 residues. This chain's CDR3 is CASSSRQGGSPLHF. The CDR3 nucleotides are TGTGCCAGCAGCTCCCGACAGGGTGGCTCACCCCTCCACTTT.

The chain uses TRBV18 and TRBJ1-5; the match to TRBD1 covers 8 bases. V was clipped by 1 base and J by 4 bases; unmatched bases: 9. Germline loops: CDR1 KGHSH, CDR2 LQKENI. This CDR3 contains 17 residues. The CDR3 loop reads CASSPRQGPVLNQPQHF. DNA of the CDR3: TGTGCCAGCTCACCACGACAGGGGCCGGTCCTTAATCAGCCCCAGCATTTT.

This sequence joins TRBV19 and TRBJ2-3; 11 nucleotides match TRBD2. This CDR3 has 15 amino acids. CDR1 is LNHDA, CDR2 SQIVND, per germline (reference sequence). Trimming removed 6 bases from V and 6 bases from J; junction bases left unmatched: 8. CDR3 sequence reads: CASRDSGRGTDTQYF. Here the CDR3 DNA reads TGTGCCAGTAGGGATAGCGGGAGGGGGACGGATACGCAGTATTTT.

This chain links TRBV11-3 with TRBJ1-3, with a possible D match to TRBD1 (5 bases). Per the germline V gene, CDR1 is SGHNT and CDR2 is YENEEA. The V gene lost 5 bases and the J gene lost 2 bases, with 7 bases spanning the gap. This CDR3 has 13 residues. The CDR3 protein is CASSTGPGNTIYF. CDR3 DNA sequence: TGTGCCAGCAGCACAGGACCTGGAAACACCATATATTTT. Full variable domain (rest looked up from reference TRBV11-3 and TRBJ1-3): EAGVVQSPRYKIIEKKQPVAFWCNPISGHNTLYWYLQNLGQGPELLIRYENEEAVDDSQLPKDRFSAERLKGVDSTLKIQPAELGDSAVYLCASSTGPGNTIYFGEGSWLTVV.

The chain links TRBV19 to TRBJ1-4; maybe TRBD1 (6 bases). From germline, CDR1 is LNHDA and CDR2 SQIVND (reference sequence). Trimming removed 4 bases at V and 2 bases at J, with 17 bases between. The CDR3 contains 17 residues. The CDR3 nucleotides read TGTGCCAGTAGTACCCAGGCGAAGGGGGTCACTAATGAAAAACTGTTTTTT. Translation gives CASSTQAKGVTNEKLFF. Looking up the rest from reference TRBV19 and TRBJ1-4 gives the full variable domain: DGGITQSPKYLFRKEGQNVTLSCEQNLNHDAMYWYRQDPGQGLRLIYYSQIVNDFQKGDIAEGYSVSREKKESFPLTVTSAQKNPTAFYLCASSTQAKGVTNEKLFFGSGTQLSVL.